This T cell receptor (beta chain) derives from a study of vaccination and CD4 T cells after COVID-19. At the level of the study: The study enrolled six male and four female convalescents, two of whom were Hispanic.

This sample's treatment: approximately 11-day PBMC culture with coronavirus spike peptide pools or control peptides (ViraFEST assay). Gathered ahead of the COVID-19 pandemic (2011-2018) were the CD4+ T cells of the unexposed donor. Sequence data for DNA of cultured CD4+ T cells were generated by the Oncomine TCR Beta short-read assay. TCRdb reanalysed the PCR reads using MiXCR and keeps one entry per CDR3 protein. The repertoire holds 5,500 to 8,000 distinct CDR3 sequences, roughly 51% seen once, with approximately 44% in the top ten. With regard to this clonotype: Its antigen is as yet unknown.

The CDR3 has 15 residues. Germline V gene data show CDR1 as MNHNS and CDR2 as SASEGT. Trimming left V 4 bases short and J 1 base short, with 14 bases between. The sequenced sample was CD4+ T cells from blood, cultured in vitro. The receptor comes from a human donor in good health. The gene calls are TRBV6-1 and TRBJ2-7, with D possibly being TRBD2 (6 bases). CDR3 protein: CASSVPGLLSYEQYF. For the CDR3, the DNA is TGTGCCAGCAGTGTTCCGGGACTCCTTTCCTACGAGCAGTACTTC.